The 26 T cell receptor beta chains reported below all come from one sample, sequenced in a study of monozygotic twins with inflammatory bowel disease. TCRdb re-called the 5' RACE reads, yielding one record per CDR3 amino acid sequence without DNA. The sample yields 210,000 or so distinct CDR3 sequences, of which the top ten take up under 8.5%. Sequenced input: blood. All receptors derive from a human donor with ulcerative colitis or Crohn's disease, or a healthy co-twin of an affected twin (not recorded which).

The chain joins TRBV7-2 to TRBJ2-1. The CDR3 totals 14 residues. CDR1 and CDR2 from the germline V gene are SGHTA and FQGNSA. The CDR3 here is CASSQKDLWDEQFF.

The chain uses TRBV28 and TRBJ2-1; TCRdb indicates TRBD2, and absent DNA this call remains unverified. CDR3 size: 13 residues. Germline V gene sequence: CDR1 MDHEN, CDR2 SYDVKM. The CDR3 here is CASSFPSGNEQFF.

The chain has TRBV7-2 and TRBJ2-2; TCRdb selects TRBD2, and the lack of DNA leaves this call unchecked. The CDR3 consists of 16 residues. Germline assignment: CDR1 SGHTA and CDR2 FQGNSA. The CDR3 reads CASITSSGRNTGELFF. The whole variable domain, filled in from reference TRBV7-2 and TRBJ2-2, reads GAGVSQSPSNKVTEKGKDVELRCDPISGHTALYWYRQSLGQGLEFLIYFQGNSAPDKSGLPSDRFSAERTGGSVSTLTIQRTQQEDSAVYLCASITSSGRNTGELFFGEGSRLTVL.

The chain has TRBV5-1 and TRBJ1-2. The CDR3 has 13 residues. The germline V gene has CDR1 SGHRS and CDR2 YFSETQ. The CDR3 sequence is CASSSYPTDGYTF.

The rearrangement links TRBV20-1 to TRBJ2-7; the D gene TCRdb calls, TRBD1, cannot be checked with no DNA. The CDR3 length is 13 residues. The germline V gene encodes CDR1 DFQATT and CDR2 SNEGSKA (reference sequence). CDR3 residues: CSAGGRATYEQYF.

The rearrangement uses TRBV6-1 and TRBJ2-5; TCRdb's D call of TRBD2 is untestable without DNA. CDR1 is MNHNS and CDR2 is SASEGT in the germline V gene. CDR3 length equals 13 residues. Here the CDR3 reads CASRAGRQETQYF.

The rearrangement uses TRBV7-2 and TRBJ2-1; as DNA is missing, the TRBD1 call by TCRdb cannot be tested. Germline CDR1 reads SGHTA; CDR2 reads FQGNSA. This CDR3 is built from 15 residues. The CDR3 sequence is CASSSPGGPNNEQFF.

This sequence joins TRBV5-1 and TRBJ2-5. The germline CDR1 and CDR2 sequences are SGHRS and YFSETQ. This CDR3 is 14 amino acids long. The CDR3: CASSLGRTEETQYF.

The chain's CDR3 is CASSLLAGAKNIQYF. This rearrangement joins TRBV5-1 to TRBJ2-4; without DNA, the TCRdb call of TRBD2 cannot be checked. Germline CDR1 is SGHRS and CDR2 is YFSETQ. The CDR3 consists of 15 residues.

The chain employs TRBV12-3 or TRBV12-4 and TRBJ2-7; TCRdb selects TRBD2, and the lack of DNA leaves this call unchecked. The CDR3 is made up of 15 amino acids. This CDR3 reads CASSLDPAGVGEQYF.

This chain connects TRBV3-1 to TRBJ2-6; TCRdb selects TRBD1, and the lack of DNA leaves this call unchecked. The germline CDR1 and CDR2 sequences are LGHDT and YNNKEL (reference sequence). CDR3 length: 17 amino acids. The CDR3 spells CASSQDPGVGGANVLTF.

This CDR3 is CAISNLTSGTYEQYF. The genes are TRBV10-3 and TRBJ2-7; TCRdb outputs TRBD2, but without DNA this stays unchecked. The CDR3 is made up of 15 amino acids. The germline CDR1 and CDR2 sequences are ENHRY and SYGVKD.

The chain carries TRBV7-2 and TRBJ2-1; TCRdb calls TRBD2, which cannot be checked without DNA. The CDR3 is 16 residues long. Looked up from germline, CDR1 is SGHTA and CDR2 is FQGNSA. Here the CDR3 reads CASTSRDGTAYNEQFF.

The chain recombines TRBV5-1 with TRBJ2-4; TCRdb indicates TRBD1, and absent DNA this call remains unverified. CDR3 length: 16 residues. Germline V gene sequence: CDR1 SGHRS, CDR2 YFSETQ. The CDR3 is CASSLGPEPGPNIQYF.

This chain's CDR3 is CASSFTYLTGAEDTQYF. The genes are TRBV7-9 and TRBJ2-3; TCRdb's D call of TRBD1 is untestable without DNA. Germline V gene sequence: CDR1 SEHNR, CDR2 FQNEAQ (reference sequence). This CDR3 is 17 amino acids long.

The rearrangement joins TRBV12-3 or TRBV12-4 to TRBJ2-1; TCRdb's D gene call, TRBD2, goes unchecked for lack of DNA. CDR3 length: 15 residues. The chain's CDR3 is CASTQGLAGGNEQFF.

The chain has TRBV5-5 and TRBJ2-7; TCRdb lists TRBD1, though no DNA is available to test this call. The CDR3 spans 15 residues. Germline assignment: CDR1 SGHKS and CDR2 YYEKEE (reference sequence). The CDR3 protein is CASSLYPTGSYEQYF.

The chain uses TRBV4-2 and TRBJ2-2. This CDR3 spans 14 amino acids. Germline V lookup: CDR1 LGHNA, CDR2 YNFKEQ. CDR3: CASSQDWSAGGLFF.

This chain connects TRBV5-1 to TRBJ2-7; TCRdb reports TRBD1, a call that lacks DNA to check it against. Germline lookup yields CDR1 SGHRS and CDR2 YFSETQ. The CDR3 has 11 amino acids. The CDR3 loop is CASSIGTGLYF.

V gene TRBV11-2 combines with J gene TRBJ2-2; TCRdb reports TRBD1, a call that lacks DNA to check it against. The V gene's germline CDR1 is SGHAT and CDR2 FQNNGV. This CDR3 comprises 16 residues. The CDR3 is CASSVQGASNTGELFF.

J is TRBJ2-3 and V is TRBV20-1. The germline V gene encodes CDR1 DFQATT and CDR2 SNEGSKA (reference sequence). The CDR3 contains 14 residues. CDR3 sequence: CSANGRSNTDTQYF.

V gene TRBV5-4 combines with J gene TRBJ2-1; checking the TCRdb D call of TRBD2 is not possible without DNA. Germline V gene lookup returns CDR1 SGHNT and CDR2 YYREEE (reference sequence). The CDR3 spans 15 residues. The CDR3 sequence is CASSPGGLGYNEQFF.

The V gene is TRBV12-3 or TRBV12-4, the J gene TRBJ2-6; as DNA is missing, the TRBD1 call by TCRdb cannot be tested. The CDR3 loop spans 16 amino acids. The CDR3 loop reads CASSFGIQGGANVLTF.

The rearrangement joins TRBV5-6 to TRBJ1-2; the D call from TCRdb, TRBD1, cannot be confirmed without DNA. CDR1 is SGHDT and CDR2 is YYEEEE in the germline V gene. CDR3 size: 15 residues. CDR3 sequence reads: CASRGQGLTWNGYTF. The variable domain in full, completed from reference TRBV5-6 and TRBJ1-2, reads DAGVTQSPTHLIKTRGQQVTLRCSPKSGHDTVSWYQQALGQGPQFIFQYYEEEERQRGNFPDRFSGHQFPNYSSELNVNALLLGDSALYLCASRGQGLTWNGYTFGSGTRLTVV.

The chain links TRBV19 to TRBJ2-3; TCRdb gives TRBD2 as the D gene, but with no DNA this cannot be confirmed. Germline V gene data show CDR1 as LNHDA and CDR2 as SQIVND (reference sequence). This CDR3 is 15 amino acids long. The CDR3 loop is CASKGTRTVTDTQYF.

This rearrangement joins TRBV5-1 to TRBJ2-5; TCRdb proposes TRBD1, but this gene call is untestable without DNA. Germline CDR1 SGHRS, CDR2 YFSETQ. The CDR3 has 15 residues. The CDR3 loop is CASSPKGQLQETQYF.